A selection of T cell receptor beta chains follows, all from one sample in a study of blood T cell repertoires in COVID-19. This table comes from immunoSEQ multiplex PCR, and its TCRdb copy is limited to in-frame clones, with some not included. The sample carries 200,000 to 250,000 clones, about 86% recorded once. Sequenced sample: PBMCs or T cells enriched from blood (not recorded which). The receptor set was obtained from a woman between 40 and 50 years old with acute COVID-19. The CDR3 runs from the conserved cysteine through the conserved F or W. The order of the fields is CDR3 protein, clone size, V gene, J gene. Size is stated for part of the rows, as once, few or many counts, or as a class when the clone is expanded.

CDR3aa: CASSPRQVNEQFF
abundance: NA
v_gene: TRBV7-2
j_gene: TRBJ2-1

CDR3aa: CASSSMDRGRDADTQYF
abundance: NA
v_gene: TRBV11-2
j_gene: TRBJ2-3

CDR3aa: CASSLDRDYEQYF
abundance: NA
v_gene: TRBV18
j_gene: TRBJ2-7

CDR3aa: CAISESTRIGGGTEAFF
abundance: once
v_gene: TRBV10-3
j_gene: TRBJ1-1

CDR3aa: CASSLRQVANTGELFF
abundance: NA
v_gene: TRBV7-9
j_gene: TRBJ2-2

CDR3aa: CAGPGNYLEKLFF
abundance: NA
v_gene: TRBV10-1
j_gene: TRBJ1-4

CDR3aa: CATSTTGSGELFF
abundance: NA
v_gene: TRBV15
j_gene: TRBJ2-2

CDR3aa: CASSLRAGVWADTQYF
abundance: few
v_gene: TRBV7-9
j_gene: TRBJ2-3

CDR3aa: CASRSGQGHEQFF
abundance: NA
v_gene: TRBV7-3
j_gene: TRBJ2-1

CDR3aa: CASSSIPRNQPQHF
abundance: NA
v_gene: TRBV28
j_gene: TRBJ1-5

CDR3aa: CASSSWEETQYF
abundance: NA
v_gene: TRBV5-4
j_gene: TRBJ2-5

CDR3aa: CASSPIHRVAYEQYF
abundance: NA
v_gene: TRBV11-2
j_gene: TRBJ2-7

CDR3aa: CASSLEGGSYNEQFF
abundance: few
v_gene: TRBV5-1
j_gene: TRBJ2-1

CDR3aa: CASSPHHSGEIDQPQHF
abundance: NA
v_gene: TRBV5-4
j_gene: TRBJ1-5

CDR3aa: CASSPRGGLAKNIQYF
abundance: NA
v_gene: TRBV19
j_gene: TRBJ2-4

CDR3aa: CASSETTGDYGYTF
abundance: NA
v_gene: TRBV5-1
j_gene: TRBJ1-2

CDR3aa: CASSEDRGVNSPLHF
abundance: NA
v_gene: TRBV2
j_gene: TRBJ1-6

CDR3aa: CATSRDRGETQYF
abundance: once
v_gene: TRBV15
j_gene: TRBJ2-5

CDR3aa: CASSSTGPETQYF
abundance: NA
v_gene: TRBV7-9
j_gene: TRBJ2-5

CDR3aa: CASSSQGDNQPQHF
abundance: NA
v_gene: TRBV19
j_gene: TRBJ1-5

CDR3aa: CASSYWTPSYEQYF
abundance: NA
v_gene: TRBV6-2/TRBV6-3
j_gene: TRBJ2-7

CDR3aa: CASSLGGQNNEQFF
abundance: once
v_gene: TRBV28
j_gene: TRBJ2-1

CDR3aa: CASSFRAGVGDTQYF
abundance: NA
v_gene: TRBV19
j_gene: TRBJ2-3

CDR3aa: CASSLMGQDLEKLFF
abundance: once
v_gene: TRBV7-8
j_gene: TRBJ1-4

CDR3aa: CASSLKDRTGEKLFF
abundance: NA
v_gene: TRBV27
j_gene: TRBJ1-4

CDR3aa: CASSPRGLNEQFF
abundance: NA
v_gene: TRBV4-1
j_gene: TRBJ2-1

CDR3aa: CSVGRLEYGYTF
abundance: NA
v_gene: TRBV29-1
j_gene: TRBJ1-2

CDR3aa: CASSYLGGSYGYTF
abundance: NA
v_gene: TRBV6-5
j_gene: TRBJ1-2

CDR3aa: CASSAGQGATYNSPLHF
abundance: NA
v_gene: TRBV2
j_gene: TRBJ1-6

CDR3aa: CASRPLADYNEQFF
abundance: NA
v_gene: TRBV27
j_gene: TRBJ2-1

CDR3aa: CASSMTGGYGYTF
abundance: NA
v_gene: TRBV12-3/TRBV12-4
j_gene: TRBJ1-2

CDR3aa: CASSVPDRGASGYTF
abundance: NA
v_gene: TRBV7-2
j_gene: TRBJ1-2

CDR3aa: CASSYGESSYNEQFF
abundance: NA
v_gene: TRBV6-2/TRBV6-3
j_gene: TRBJ2-1

CDR3aa: CASSRPRDYGTDTQYF
abundance: NA
v_gene: TRBV28
j_gene: TRBJ2-3

CDR3aa: CASSKPAGSRGTGELFF
abundance: once
v_gene: TRBV5-8
j_gene: TRBJ2-2

CDR3aa: CASSQTGRTEAFF
abundance: NA
v_gene: TRBV3-1/TRBV3-2
j_gene: TRBJ1-1

CDR3aa: CASSFERRTGELFF
abundance: NA
v_gene: TRBV7-2
j_gene: TRBJ2-2

CDR3aa: CASSERRTGGNEQFF
abundance: NA
v_gene: TRBV10-2
j_gene: TRBJ2-1

CDR3aa: CASSLNGDGSSPLHF
abundance: NA
v_gene: TRBV11-3
j_gene: TRBJ1-6

CDR3aa: CASSLERLAGSYEQYF
abundance: few
v_gene: TRBV5-5
j_gene: TRBJ2-7